This is a list of T cell receptor beta chains from one sample in a study of cytomegalovirus exposure and HLA in healthy donors. The method was immunoSEQ multiplex PCR; TCRdb's version includes in-frame clones alone and lacks a portion of them. This table holds 100,000 to 150,000 clones, 74% found once. Sequences were obtained from PBMCs. These receptors all come from a woman aged 45-65 years in good health and CMV-seropositive. Each CDR3 is given with its conserved first and last residue. D genes are given only for firm matches. For some rows the clone size is stated as once, few or many, or as a class when expanded; others skip it.

V,J,D,size,DNA,CDR3
TRBV7-2,TRBJ1-5,TRBD1,.,TGTGCCAGCAGCCCCCGACAGGGCGGTCAGCCCCAGCATTTT,CASSPRQGGQPQHF
TRBV11-2,TRBJ1-1,.,.,TGTGCCAGCAGCTTAGGGTTGGGGACTGACACTGAAGCTTTCTTT,CASSLGLGTDTEAFF
TRBV27,TRBJ1-5,.,.,TGTGCCAGCAGTTACAGGGCCGATCAGCCCCAGCATTTT,CASSYRADQPQHF
TRBV2,TRBJ1-4,.,.,TGTGCCAGCAGTTCCAATCCCCGATACAGTAATGAAAAACTGTTTTTT,CASSSNPRYSNEKLFF
TRBV5-1,TRBJ2-3,.,.,TGCGCCAGCAGCTTGGACGGGATTAGCACAGATACGCAGTATTTT,CASSLDGISTDTQYF
TRBV7-2,TRBJ2-1,TRBD2,.,TGTGCCAGCAGGGCCAGCGGGGCTCAATACAATGAGCAGTTCTTC,CASRASGAQYNEQFF
TRBV7-2,TRBJ2-5,TRBD2,.,TGTGCCAGCAGTTGGACTAGCGGGGATGGAGAGACCCAGTACTTC,CASSWTSGDGETQYF
TRBV7-2,TRBJ2-3,.,.,TGTGCCAGCAGCTTACGGCGGGGATACACAGATACGCAGTATTTT,CASSLRRGYTDTQYF
TRBV5-5,TRBJ1-2,TRBD1,once,TGTGCCAGCAGCTTGAGACAGGGGGCAGGCTATGGCTACACCTTC,CASSLRQGAGYGYTF
TRBV29-1,TRBJ2-3,TRBD1,.,TGCAGCGGGGGACAGGGGGGCGCAGATACGCAGTATTTT,CSGGQGGADTQYF
TRBV9,TRBJ2-5,TRBD1,.,TGTGCCAGCAGCGGACAGGGTAACCTACAAGAGACCCAGTACTTC,CASSGQGNLQETQYF
TRBV2,TRBJ1-4,.,.,TGTGCCAGCAGTGATATCGGGGTTAGAGGGGAAAAACTGTTTTTT,CASSDIGVRGEKLFF
TRBV2,TRBJ1-2,.,once,TGTGCCAGCAGTGTAGAGGACTCTTATGGCTACACCTTC,CASSVEDSYGYTF
TRBV5-4,TRBJ1-4,.,.,TGTGCCAGCAGCTTGCGTGGAGGGCTCGGGGAAAAACTGTTTTTT,CASSLRGGLGEKLFF
TRBV6-5,TRBJ1-1,.,.,TGTGCCAGCAGTTACTCGGGCAGGGCGAACACTGAAGCTTTCTTT,CASSYSGRANTEAFF
TRBV6-5,TRBJ1-5,.,.,TGTGCCAGCAGTTACGACGGACAGCTCAATCAGCCCCAGCATTTT,CASSYDGQLNQPQHF
TRBV15,TRBJ2-7,TRBD2,.,TGTGCCACCAGCAGAGATCTAAGACTAGCGGGGTCCTACGAGCAGTACTTC,CATSRDLRLAGSYEQYF
TRBV7-6,TRBJ2-3,.,.,TGTGCCAGCAGCCCAACTGGACACGACACCCATACGCAGTATTTT,CASSPTGHDTHTQYF
TRBV6-4,TRBJ2-5,TRBD2,.,TGTGCCAGCAGTGACTCGGACCAGACTAGCGGTTTACAAGAGACCCAGTACTTC,CASSDSDQTSGLQETQYF
TRBV7-2,TRBJ1-5,TRBD1,.,TGTGCCAGCAGCCTTTATACAGGGGGCGGCCAGCCCCAGCATTTT,CASSLYTGGGQPQHF
TRBV7-9,TRBJ1-2,TRBD1,.,TGTGCCAGCAGCCGGGACAGGGGGTATGGCTACACCTTC,CASSRDRGYGYTF
TRBV5-1,TRBJ1-2,TRBD1,.,TGCGCCAGCAGCCTCAGGGGGCCGTATGGCTACACCTTC,CASSLRGPYGYTF
TRBV7-9,TRBJ2-7,TRBD1,.,TGTGCCAGCAGCCATGGGACAGGGGCTGCCTACGAGCAGTACTTC,CASSHGTGAAYEQYF
TRBV7-9,TRBJ1-5,TRBD1,few,TGTGCCAGCAGTCCCGGACAGGGTCAGCCCCAGCATTTT,CASSPGQGQPQHF
TRBV7-6,TRBJ1-3,TRBD1,.,TGTGCCAGCAGCGGGGGACAGGGGTGGGGGAACACCATATATTTT,CASSGGQGWGNTIYF
TRBV7-8,TRBJ1-1,.,.,TGTGCCAGCAGCTTAGTGGTCAGGTACATGAACACTGAAGCTTTCTTT,CASSLVVRYMNTEAFF
TRBV19,TRBJ2-7,TRBD1,.,TGTGCCAGTAGTCTTAATACCGGGACAGGCTACGAGCAGTACTTC,CASSLNTGTGYEQYF
TRBV18,TRBJ1-1,.,.,TGTGCCAGCTCCCCGCAGGACAGGAACACTGAAGCTTTCTTT,CASSPQDRNTEAFF
TRBV2,TRBJ2-1,.,.,TGTGCCAGCAGAACAGGGCCCTACAATGAGCAGTTCTTC,CASRTGPYNEQFF
TRBV10-1,TRBJ1-1,TRBD1,.,TGCGCCAGCAGTTCAGGGGGGATCGCTGAAGCTTTCTTT,CASSSGGIAEAFF
TRBV7-8,TRBJ1-1,.,.,TGTGCCAGCAGCTTGATGATCAGGGGAGAAGCTTTCTTT,CASSLMIRGEAFF
TRBV9,TRBJ1-5,.,.,TGTGCCAGCAGCGTAGACTGGACCAGGGGGCCCCAGCATTTT,CASSVDWTRGPQHF
TRBV7-8,TRBJ2-3,TRBD2,.,TGTGCCAGCAGCTTATACGCGGGACTAGCGGGGAATACGCAGTATTTT,CASSLYAGLAGNTQYF
TRBV14,TRBJ1-2,.,.,TGTGCCAGCAGCCAGGCCCGGGCCGCGGGCGGCTACACCTTC,CASSQARAAGGYTF
TRBV9,TRBJ2-1,TRBD2,once,TGTGCCAGCAGCGTAGAACTAGCGGAGTACAATGAGCAGTTCTTC,CASSVELAEYNEQFF
TRBV7-9,TRBJ2-7,TRBD1,.,TGTGCCAGCAGCCCCAGCTATCGGGACAGCCACTACGAGCAGTACTTC,CASSPSYRDSHYEQYF
TRBV4-3,TRBJ2-3,.,.,TGCGCCAGCAGCCAAGATCTAACAGGACGGACAGATACGCAGTATTTT,CASSQDLTGRTDTQYF
TRBV5-4,TRBJ2-3,.,few,TGTGCCAGCAGCTTGGGGACAGAGACAGATACGCAGTATTTT,CASSLGTETDTQYF
TRBV6-5,TRBJ1-2,TRBD1,.,TGTGCCAGCAGCCCCGGACAGGGTATTGATGGCTACACCTTC,CASSPGQGIDGYTF
TRBV18,TRBJ1-1,.,.,TGTGCCAGCTCACCACCGCGGAGTATGAACACTGAAGCTTTCTTT,CASSPPRSMNTEAFF
TRBV6-5,TRBJ2-1,.,few,TGTGCCAGCAGTTACATCGCAGGGGCTTATTACAATGAGCAGTTCTTC,CASSYIAGAYYNEQFF